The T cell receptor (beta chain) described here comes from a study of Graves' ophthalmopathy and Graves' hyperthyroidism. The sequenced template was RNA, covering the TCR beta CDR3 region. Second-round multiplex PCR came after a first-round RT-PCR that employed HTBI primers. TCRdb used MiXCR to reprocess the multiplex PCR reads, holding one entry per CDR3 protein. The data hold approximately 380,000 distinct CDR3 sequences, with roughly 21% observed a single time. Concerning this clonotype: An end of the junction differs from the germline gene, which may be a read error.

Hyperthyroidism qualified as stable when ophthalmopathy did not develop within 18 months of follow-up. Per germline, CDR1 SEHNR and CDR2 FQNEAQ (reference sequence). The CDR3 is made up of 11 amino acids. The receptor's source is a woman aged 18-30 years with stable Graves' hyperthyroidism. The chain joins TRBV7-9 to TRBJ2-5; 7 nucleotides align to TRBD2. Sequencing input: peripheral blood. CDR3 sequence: CASSTRESQYF. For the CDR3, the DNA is TGTGCCAGCAGTACGCGGGAGAGCCAGTACTTC.